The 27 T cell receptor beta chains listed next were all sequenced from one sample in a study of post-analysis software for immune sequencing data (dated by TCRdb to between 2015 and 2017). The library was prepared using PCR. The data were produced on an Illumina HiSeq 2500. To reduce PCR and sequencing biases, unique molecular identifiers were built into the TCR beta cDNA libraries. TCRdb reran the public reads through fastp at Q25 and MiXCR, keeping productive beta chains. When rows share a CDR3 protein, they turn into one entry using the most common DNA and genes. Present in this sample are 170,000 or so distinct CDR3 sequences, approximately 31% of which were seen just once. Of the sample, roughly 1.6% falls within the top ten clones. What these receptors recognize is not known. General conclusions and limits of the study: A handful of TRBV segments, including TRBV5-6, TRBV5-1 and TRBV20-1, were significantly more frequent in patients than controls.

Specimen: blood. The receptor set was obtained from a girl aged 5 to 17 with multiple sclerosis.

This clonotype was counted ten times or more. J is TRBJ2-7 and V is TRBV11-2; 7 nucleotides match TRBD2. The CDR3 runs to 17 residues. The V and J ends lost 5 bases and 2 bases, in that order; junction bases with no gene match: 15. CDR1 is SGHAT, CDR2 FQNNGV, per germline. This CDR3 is CASSLDGRDYFPYEQYF. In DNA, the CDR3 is TGTGCCAGCAGCCTCGATGGGCGGGACTACTTCCCCTACGAGCAGTACTTC.

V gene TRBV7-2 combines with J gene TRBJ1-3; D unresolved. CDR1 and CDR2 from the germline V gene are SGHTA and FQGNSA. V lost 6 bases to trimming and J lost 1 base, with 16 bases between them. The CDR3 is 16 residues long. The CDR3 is CASRPPGASSGNTIYF. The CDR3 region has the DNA TGTGCCAGCAGACCCCCGGGAGCATCGTCTGGAAACACCATATATTTT.

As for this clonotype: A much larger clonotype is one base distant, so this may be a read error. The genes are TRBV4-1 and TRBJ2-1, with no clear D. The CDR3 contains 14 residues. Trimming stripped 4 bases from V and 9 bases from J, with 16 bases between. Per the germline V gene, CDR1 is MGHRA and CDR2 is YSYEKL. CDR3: CASSLKRPVGEQFF. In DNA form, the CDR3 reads TGCGCCAGCAGCCTCAAGAGGCCGGTGGGTGAGCAGTTCTTC.

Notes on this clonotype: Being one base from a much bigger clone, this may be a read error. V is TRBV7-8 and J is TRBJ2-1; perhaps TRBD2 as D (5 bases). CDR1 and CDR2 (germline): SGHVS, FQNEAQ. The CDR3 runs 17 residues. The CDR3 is CASSLAYRAATYDEQFF. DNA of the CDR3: TGTGCCAGCAGCTTAGCGTATCGAGCGGCCACCTACGATGAGCAGTTCTTC.

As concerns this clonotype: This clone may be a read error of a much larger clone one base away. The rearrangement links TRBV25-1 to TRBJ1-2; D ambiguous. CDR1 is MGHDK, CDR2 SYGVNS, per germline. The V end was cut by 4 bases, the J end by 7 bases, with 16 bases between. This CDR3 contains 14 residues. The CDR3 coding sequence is TGTGCCAGCAGTGGCCTCAAAGGGTTCAGTGGCTACACCTTC. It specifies CASSGLKGFSGYTF.

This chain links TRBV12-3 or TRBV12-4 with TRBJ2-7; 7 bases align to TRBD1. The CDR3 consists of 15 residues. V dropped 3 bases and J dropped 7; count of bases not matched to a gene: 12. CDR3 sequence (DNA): TGTGCCAGCAGTTTTAGACCTTCGACAGGGACGGAGCAGTACTTC. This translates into CASSFRPSTGTEQYF.

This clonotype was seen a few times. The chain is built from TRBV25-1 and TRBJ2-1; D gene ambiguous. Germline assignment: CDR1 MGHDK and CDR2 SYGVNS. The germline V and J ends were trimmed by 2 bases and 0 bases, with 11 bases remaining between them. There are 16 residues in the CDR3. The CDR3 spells CASSEEVGFSYNEQFF. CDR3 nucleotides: TGTGCCAGCAGTGAAGAGGTAGGGTTCTCCTACAATGAGCAGTTCTTC.

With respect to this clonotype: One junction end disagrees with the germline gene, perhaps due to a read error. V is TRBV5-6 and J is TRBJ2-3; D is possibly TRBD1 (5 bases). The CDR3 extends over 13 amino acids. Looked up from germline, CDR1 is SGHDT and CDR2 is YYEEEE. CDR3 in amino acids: CASSFQGTDMQYF. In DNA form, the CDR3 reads TGTGCCAGCAGCTTTCAGGGTACGGATATGCAGTATTTT.

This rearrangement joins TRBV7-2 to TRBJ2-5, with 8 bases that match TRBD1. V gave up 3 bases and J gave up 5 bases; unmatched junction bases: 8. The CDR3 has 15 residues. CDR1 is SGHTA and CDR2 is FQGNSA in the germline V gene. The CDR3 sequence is CASSFSQGALETQYF. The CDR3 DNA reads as TGTGCCAGCAGCTTCTCGCAGGGGGCTTTGGAGACCCAGTACTTC.

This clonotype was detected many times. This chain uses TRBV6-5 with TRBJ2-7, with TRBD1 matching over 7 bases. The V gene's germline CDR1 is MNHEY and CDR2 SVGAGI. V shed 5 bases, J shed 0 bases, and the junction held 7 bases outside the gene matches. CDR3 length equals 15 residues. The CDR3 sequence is CASSPGTVGSYEQYF. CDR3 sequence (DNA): TGTGCCAGCAGTCCCGGGACAGTGGGCTCCTACGAGCAGTACTTC.

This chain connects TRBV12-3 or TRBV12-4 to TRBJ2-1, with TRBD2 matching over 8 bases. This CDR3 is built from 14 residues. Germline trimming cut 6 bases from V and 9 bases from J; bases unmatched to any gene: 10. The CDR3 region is CASSPGLEVTEQFF. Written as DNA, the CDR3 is TGTGCCAGCAGCCCGGGACTAGAAGTCACTGAGCAGTTCTTC.

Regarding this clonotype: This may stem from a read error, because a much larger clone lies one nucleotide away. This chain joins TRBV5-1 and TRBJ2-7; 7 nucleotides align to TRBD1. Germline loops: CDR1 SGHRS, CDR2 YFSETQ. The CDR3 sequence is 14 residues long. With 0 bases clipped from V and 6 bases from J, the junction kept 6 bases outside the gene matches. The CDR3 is CASSLVYRGCEQYF. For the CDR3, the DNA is TGCGCCAGCAGCTTGGTTTACAGGGGCTGCGAGCAGTACTTC. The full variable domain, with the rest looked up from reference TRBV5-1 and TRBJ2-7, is KAGVTQTPRYLIKTRGQQVTLSCSPISGHRSVSWYQQTPGQGLQFLFEYFSETQRNKGNFPGRFSGRQFSNSRSEMNVSTLELGDSALYLCASSLVYRGCEQYFGPGTRLTVT.

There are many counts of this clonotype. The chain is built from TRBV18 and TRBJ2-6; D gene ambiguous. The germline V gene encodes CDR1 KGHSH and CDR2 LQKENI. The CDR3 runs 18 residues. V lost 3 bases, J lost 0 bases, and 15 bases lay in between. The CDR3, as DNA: TGTGCCAGCTCACCTTCCGCATTACCGACCTCTGGGGCCAACGTCCTGACTTTC. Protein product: CASSPSALPTSGANVLTF.

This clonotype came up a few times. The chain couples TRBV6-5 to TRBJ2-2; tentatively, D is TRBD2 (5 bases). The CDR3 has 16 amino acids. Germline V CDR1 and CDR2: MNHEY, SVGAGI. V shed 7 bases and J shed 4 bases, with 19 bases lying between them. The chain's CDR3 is CASTLSRGWGTGELFF. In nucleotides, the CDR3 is TGTGCCAGCACTCTCTCCCGCGGGTGGGGCACCGGGGAGCTGTTTTTT.

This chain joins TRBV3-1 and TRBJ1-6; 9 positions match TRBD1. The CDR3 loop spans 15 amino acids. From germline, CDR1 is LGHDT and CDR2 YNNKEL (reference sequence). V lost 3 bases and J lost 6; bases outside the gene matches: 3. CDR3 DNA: TGTGCCAGCAGCCAGCCGGGACAGGGTAATTCACCCCTCCACTTT. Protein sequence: CASSQPGQGNSPLHF.

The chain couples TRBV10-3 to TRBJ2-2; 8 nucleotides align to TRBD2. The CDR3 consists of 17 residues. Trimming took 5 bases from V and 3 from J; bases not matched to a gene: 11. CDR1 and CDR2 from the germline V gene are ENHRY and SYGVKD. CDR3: CAISNPPAGDDTGELFF. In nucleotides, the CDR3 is TGTGCCATCAGTAACCCTCCAGCGGGAGACGACACCGGGGAGCTGTTTTTT.

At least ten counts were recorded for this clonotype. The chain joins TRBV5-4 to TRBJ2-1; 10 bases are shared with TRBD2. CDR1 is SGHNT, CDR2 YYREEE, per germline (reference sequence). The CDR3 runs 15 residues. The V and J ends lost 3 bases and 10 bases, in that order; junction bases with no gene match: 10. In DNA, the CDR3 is TGTGCCAGCAGCTCACTAGCGGGGAGGAAAGGCGAGCAGTTCTTC. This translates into CASSSLAGRKGEQFF.

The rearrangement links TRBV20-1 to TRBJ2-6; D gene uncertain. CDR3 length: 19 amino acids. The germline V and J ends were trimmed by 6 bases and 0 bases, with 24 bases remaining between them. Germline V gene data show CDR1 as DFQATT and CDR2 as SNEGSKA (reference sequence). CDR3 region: CSATFDGLFLSSGANVLTF. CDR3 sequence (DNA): TGCAGTGCGACCTTCGACGGCCTATTCCTTTCCTCTGGGGCCAACGTCCTGACTTTC.

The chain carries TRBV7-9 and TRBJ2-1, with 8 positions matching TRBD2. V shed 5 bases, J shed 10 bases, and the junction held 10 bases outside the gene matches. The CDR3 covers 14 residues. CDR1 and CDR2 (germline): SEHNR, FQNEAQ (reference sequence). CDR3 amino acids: CASSITGTREEQFF. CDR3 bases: TGTGCCAGCAGCATCACCGGGACTAGAGAAGAGCAGTTCTTC.

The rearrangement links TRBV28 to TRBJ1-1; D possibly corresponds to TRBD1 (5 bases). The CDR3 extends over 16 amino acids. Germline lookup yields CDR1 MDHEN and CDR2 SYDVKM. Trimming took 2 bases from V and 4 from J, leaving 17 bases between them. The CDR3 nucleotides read TGTGCCAGCAGTTTAGCTCCAGGGATAGGGGTCACTGAAGCTTTCTTT. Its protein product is CASSLAPGIGVTEAFF.

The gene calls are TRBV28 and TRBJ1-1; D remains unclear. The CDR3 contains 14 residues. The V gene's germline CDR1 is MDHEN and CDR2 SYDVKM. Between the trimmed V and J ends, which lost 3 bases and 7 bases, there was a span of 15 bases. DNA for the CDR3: TGTGCCAGCAGTTTGTCGGAGCGGGGAGATGAAGCTTTCTTT. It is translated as CASSLSERGDEAFF. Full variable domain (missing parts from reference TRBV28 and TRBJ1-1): DVKVTQSSRYLVKRTGEKVFLECVQDMDHENMFWYRQDPGLGLRLIYFSYDVKMKEKGDIPEGYSVSREKKERFSLILESASTNQTSMYLCASSLSERGDEAFFGQGTRLTVV.

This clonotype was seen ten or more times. The CDR3 protein is CSARQSYEQYF. Written as DNA, the CDR3 is TGCAGTGCGCGACAGAGCTACGAGCAGTACTTC. V is TRBV20-1 and J is TRBJ2-7, with D possibly matching TRBD1 (5 bases). The V and J ends lost 6 bases and 3 bases respectively, with 9 bases between them. CDR1 DFQATT and CDR2 SNEGSKA come from the germline V gene (reference sequence). The CDR3 covers 11 residues.

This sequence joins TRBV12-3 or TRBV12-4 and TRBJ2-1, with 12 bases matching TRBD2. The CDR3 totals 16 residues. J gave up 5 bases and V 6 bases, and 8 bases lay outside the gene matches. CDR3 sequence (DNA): TGTGCCAGCAGCCCTGGACTAGCGGGATTCCACAATGAGCAGTTCTTC. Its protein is CASSPGLAGFHNEQFF.

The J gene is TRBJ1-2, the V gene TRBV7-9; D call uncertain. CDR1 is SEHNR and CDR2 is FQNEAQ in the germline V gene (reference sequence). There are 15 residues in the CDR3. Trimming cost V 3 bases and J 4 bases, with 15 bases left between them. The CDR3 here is CASSFLAGKGYGYTF. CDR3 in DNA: TGTGCCAGCAGCTTCCTAGCGGGGAAGGGCTATGGCTACACCTTC.

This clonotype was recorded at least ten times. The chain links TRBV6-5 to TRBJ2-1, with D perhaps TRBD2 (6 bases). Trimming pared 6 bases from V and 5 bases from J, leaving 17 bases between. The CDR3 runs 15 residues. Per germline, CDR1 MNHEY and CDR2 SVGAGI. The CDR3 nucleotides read TGTGCCAGCAGACCTGTTTACGGGAGCGACAATGAGCAGTTCTTC. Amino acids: CASRPVYGSDNEQFF.

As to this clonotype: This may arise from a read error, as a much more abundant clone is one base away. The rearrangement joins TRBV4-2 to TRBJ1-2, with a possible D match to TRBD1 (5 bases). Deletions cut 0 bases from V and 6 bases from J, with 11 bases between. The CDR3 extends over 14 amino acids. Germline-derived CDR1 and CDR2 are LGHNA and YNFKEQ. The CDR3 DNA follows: TGTGCCAGCAGCCAAGAGAGGGGTGACCATGGCTACACCTTC. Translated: CASSQERGDHGYTF.

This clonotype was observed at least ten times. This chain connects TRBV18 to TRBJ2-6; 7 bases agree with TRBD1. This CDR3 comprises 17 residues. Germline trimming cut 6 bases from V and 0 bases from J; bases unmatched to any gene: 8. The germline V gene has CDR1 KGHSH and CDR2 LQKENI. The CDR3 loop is CASSPGGPFSGANVLTF. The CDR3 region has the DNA TGTGCCAGCTCCCCAGGGGGTCCCTTCTCTGGGGCCAACGTCCTGACTTTC.